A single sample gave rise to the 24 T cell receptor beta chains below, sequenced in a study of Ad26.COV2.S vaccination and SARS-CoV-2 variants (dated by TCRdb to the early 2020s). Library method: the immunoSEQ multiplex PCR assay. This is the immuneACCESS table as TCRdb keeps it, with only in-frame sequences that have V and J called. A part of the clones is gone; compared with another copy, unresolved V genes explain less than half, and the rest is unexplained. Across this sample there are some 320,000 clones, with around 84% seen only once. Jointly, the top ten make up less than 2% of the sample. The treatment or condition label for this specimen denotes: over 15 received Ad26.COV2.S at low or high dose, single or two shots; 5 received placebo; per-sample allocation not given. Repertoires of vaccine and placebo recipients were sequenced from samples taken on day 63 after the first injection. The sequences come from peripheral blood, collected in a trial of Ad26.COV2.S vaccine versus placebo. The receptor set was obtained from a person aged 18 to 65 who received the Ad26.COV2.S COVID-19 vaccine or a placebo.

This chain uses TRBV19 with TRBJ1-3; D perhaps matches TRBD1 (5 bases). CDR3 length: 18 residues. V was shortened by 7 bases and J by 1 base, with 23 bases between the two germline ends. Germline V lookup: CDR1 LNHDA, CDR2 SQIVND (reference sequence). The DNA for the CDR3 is TGTGCCAGTACTTCCCTGGGGACTAGGAGCCAATCTGGAAACACCATATATTTT. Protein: CASTSLGTRSQSGNTIYF.

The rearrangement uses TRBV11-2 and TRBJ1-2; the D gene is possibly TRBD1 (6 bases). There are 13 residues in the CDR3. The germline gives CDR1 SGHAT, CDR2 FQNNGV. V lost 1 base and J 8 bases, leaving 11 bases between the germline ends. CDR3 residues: CASSLGWGPGYTF. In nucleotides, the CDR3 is TGTGCCAGCAGCTTAGGATGGGGGCCGGGCTACACCTTC.

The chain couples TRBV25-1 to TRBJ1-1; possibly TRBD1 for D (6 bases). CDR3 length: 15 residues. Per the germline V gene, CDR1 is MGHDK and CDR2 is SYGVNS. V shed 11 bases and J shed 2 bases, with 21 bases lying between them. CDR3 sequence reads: CASLGQGPGNTEAFF. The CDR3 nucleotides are TGTGCCTCCCTGGGGCAGGGGCCGGGTAACACTGAAGCTTTCTTT.

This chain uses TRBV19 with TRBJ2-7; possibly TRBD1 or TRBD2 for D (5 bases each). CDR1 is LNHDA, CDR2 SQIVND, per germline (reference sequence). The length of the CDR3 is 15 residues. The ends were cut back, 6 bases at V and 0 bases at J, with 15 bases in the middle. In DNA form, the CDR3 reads TGTGCCAGTAGGTCCGGGACGGTGAGCTCCTACGAGCAGTACTTC. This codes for CASRSGTVSSYEQYF.

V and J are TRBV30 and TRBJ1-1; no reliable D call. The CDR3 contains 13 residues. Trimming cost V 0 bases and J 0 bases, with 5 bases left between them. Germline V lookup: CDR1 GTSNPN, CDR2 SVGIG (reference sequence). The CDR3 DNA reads TGTGCCTGGAGTGTGGGAGTGAACACTGAAGCTTTCTTT. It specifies CAWSVGVNTEAFF.

CDR3 nucleotides: TGTGCCAGCAGCTCCTACCTGGATCAGCCCCAGCATTTT. It is translated as CASSSYLDQPQHF. This chain links TRBV7-2 with TRBJ1-5; D is ambiguous. V gave up 4 bases and J gave up 5 bases, with 9 bases separating them. CDR1 SGHTA and CDR2 FQGNSA come from the germline V gene. The CDR3 length is 13 residues.

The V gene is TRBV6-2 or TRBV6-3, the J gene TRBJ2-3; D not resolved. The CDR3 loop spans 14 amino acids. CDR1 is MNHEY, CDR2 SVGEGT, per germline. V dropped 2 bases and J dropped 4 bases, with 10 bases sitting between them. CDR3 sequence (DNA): TGTGCCAGCAGTTACAGACGGGCGGCAGATACGCAGTATTTT. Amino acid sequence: CASSYRRAADTQYF.

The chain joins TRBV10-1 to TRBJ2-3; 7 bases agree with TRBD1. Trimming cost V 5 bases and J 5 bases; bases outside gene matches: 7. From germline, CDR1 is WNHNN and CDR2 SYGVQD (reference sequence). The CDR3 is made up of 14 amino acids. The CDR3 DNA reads TGCGCCAGCAGTCCGACAGGGTTTAAAGATACGCAGTATTTT. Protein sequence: CASSPTGFKDTQYF.

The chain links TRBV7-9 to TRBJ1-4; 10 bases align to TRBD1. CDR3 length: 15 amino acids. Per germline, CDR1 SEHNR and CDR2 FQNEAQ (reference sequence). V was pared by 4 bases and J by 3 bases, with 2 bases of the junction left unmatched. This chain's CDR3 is CASSSGQGANEKLFF. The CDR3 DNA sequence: TGTGCCAGCAGCTCCGGACAGGGGGCTAATGAAAAACTGTTTTTT. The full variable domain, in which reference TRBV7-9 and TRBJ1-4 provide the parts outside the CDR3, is DTGVSQNPRHKITKRGQNVTFRCDPISEHNRLYWYRQTLGQGPEFLTYFQNEAQLEKSRLLSDRFSAERPKGSFSTLEIQRTEQGDSAMYLCASSSGQGANEKLFFGSGTQLSVL.

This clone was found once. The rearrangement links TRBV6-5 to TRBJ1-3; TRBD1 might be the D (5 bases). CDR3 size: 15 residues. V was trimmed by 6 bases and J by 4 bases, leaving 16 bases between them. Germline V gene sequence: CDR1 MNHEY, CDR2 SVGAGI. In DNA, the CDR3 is TGTGCCAGCAGCAGATTAGGGACGAAAGGAAACACCATATATTTT. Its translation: CASSRLGTKGNTIYF.

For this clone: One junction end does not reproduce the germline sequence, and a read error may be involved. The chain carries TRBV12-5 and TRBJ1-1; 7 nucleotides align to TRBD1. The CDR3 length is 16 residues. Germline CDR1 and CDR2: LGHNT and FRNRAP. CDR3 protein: CASGLGLGQTNTEAFF. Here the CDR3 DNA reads TGTGCTAGTGGCTTGGGGTTGGGACAGACAAACACTGAAGCTTTCTTT.

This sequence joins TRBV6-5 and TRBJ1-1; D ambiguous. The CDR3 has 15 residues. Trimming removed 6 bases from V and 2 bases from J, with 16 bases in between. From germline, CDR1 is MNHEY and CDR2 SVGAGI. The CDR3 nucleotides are TGTGCCAGCAGCTCGGCGCGGGTTGGAAACACTGAAGCTTTCTTT. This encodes CASSSARVGNTEAFF.

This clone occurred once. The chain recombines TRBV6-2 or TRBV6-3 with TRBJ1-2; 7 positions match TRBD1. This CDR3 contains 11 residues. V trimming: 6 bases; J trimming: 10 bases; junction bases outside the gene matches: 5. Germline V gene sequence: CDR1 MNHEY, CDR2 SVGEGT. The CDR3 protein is CASSNRGYYTF. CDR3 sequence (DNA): TGTGCCAGCAGCAACAGGGGATACTACACCTTC.

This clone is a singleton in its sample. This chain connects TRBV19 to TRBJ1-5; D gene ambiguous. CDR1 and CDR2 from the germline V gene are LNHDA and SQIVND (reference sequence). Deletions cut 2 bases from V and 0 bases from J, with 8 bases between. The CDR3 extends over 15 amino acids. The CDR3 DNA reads TGTGCCAGTAGTATACGAGGGAGTAGCAATCAGCCCCAGCATTTT. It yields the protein CASSIRGSSNQPQHF.

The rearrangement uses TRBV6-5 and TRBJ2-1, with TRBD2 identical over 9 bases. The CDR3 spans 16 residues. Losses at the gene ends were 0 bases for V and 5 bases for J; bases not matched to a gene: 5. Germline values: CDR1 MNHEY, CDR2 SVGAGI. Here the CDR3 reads CASSYSREGANNEQFF. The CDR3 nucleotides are TGTGCCAGCAGTTACTCGCGGGAGGGGGCCAACAATGAGCAGTTCTTC.

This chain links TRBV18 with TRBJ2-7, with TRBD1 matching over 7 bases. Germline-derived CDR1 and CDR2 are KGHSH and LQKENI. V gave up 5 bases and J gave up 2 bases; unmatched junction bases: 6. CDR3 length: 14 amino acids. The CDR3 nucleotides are TGTGCCAGCTCAGACAGGGACGGAACCTACGAGCAGTACTTC. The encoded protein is CASSDRDGTYEQYF. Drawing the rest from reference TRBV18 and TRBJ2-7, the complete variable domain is NAGVMQNPRHLVRRRGQEARLRCSPMKGHSHVYWYRQLPEEGLKFMVYLQKENIIDESGMPKERFSAEFPKEGPSILRIQQVVRGDSAAYFCASSDRDGTYEQYFGPGTRLTVT.

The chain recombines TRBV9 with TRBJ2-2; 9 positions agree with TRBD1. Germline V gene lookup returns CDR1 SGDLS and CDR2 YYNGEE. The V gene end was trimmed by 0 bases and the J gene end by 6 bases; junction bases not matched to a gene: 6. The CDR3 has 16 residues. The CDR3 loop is CASSVADRGRAGELFF. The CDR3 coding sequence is TGTGCCAGCAGCGTAGCGGACAGGGGTCGGGCCGGGGAGCTGTTTTTT.

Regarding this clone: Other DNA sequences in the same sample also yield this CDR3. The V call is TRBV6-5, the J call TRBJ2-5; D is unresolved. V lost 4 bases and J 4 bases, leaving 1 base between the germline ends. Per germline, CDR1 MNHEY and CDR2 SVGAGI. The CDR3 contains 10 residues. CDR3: CASSLETQYF. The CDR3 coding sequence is TGTGCCAGCAGTTTAGAGACCCAGTACTTC.

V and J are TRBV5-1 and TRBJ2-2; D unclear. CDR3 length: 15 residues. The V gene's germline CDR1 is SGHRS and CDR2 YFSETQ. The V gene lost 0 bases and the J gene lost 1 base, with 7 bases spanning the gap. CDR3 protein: CASSLETKNTGELFF. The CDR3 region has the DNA TGCGCCAGCAGCTTGGAGACGAAGAACACCGGGGAGCTGTTTTTT.

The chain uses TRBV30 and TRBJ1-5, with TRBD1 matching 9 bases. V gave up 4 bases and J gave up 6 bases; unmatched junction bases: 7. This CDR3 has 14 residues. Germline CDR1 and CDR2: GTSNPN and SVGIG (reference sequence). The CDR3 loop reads CAWNRDREVQPQHF. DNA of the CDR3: TGTGCCTGGAACCGGGACAGGGAGGTTCAGCCCCAGCATTTT.

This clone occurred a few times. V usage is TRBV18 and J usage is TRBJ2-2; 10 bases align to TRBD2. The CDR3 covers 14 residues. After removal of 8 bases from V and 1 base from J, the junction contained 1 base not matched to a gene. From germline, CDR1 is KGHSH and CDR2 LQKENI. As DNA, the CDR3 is TGTGCCAGCGGACTAGCGGTGAACACCGGGGAGCTGTTTTTT. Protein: CASGLAVNTGELFF.

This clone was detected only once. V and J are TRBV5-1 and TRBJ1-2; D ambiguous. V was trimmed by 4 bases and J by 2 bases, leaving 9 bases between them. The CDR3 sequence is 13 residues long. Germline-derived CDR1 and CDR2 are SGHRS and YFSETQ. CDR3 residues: CASSDVGNYGYTF. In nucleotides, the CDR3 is TGCGCCAGCAGCGACGTGGGGAACTATGGCTACACCTTC.

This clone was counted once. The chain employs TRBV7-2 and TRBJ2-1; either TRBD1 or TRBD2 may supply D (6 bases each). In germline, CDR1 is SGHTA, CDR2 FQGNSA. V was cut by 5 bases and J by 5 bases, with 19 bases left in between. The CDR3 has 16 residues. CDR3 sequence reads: CASSPVRGAGHNEQFF. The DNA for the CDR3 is TGTGCCAGCAGCCCCGTTAGGGGGGCCGGCCACAATGAGCAGTTCTTC.

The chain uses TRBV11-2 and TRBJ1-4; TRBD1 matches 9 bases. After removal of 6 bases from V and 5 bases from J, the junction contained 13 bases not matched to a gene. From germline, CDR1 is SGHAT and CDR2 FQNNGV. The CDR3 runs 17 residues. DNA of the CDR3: TGTGCCAGCAGGGCGCCGGGACAGGGCTATCAAAATGAAAAACTGTTTTTT. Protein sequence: CASRAPGQGYQNEKLFF.